The clone carrying this TCR beta chain was counted many times. Its target is unknown. TCRB libraries came from RNA via three nested multiplex PCR rounds. TCRdb recomputed calls from the multiplex PCR reads with MiXCR, one row per CDR3 protein. Here the sample spans fewer than 40,000 distinct CDR3 sequences, more than 55% being singletons. The entry originates in a study of tumor-infiltrating lymphocytes in glioblastoma multiforme. Study-level results: Unequal TCR RNA per T cell might skew measured clone sizes.

Trimming shortened V by 1 base and J by 4 bases, and 10 bases separated the two germline ends. Germline CDR1 reads MNHNY; CDR2 reads SVGAGI (reference sequence). The length of the CDR3 is 14 residues. The TCR sequence derives from a male donor with glioblastoma. Sequencing was performed on brain tumor tissue. This chain joins TRBV6-6 and TRBJ2-5; perhaps TRBD1 as D (6 bases). The CDR3 DNA reads TGTGCCAGCAGTTACTTGACAGGCGGAGAGACCCAGTACTTC. Amino acid sequence: CASSYLTGGETQYF.